One sample yielded the 4 T cell receptor beta chains listed below, sequenced in a study of human T cells and chemical hapten exposure. From the RACE reads, TCRdb called clonotypes with MiXCR, one entry per CDR3 protein. This sample has about 190,000 distinct CDR3 sequences; about 22% occur once, and the top ten carry 2.5%. Described time point: patch test 3, about 24 weeks after DPC sensitization. Treatment given: therapeutic diphenylcyclopropenone sensitization with weekly scalp DPC. The starting material was whole blood, obtained in connection with sensitization to the hapten diphenylcyclopropenone (DPC). These receptors were obtained from a woman aged 35 to 49 with alopecia areata. Some clones in this sample may be carry-over from other donors' samples.

There are many counts of this clonotype. This chain links TRBV7-2 with TRBJ2-1; the D call may be TRBD1 or TRBD2 (6 bases each). This CDR3 comprises 17 residues. From germline, CDR1 is SGHTA and CDR2 FQGNSA. Trimming removed 1 base at V and 8 bases at J, with 21 bases between. CDR3 amino acids: CASSLEGPGASYYEQFF. The CDR3 DNA reads TGTGCCAGCAGCTTAGAAGGTCCGGGGGCGTCTTACTATGAGCAGTTCTTC.

A few counts support this clonotype. The chain has TRBV5-5 and TRBJ2-5, with TRBD1 matching 11 bases. The CDR3 covers 16 residues. Germline loops: CDR1 SGHKS, CDR2 YYEKEE (reference sequence). V shed 6 bases, J shed 6 bases, and the junction held 13 bases outside the gene matches. The CDR3 reads CASTIFRGTGGKTQYF. The DNA for the CDR3 is TGTGCCAGCACCATCTTCCGGGGGACAGGGGGAAAGACCCAGTACTTC.

This clonotype was picked up a small number of times. The chain recombines TRBV6-5 with TRBJ1-1, with 10 bases identical to TRBD1. The CDR3 length is 15 residues. Germline loops: CDR1 MNHEY, CDR2 SVGAGI. Unmatched junction bases numbered 8, after V lost 6 bases and J lost 4 bases. The DNA for the CDR3 is TGTGCCAGCAGCCACCCCCGACAGGGGGCCACTGAAGCTTTCTTT. Protein sequence: CASSHPRQGATEAFF.

This clonotype was seen a handful of times. The V and J genes are TRBV12-3 or TRBV12-4 and TRBJ1-5; the D is unclear. V lost 6 bases to trimming and J lost 0 bases, with 18 bases between them. CDR3 length: 17 residues. The CDR3 DNA sequence: TGTGCCAGCAGCCTCGGCGGCAGCACCTATAGCAATCAGCCCCAGCATTTT. It is translated as CASSLGGSTYSNQPQHF.